The 26 T cell receptor beta chains below come from one sample, sequenced in a study of human T cells and chemical hapten exposure. Using its own MiXCR run on the RACE reads, TCRdb lists one record per CDR3 protein. The sample has about 100,000 distinct CDR3 sequences; roughly 9.6% are singletons. Time point: patch test 1, 2 weeks after DPC sensitization. Treatment reported: therapeutic diphenylcyclopropenone sensitization with weekly scalp DPC. The sample here was whole blood, taken in connection with sensitization to the hapten diphenylcyclopropenone (DPC). These receptors all come from a woman aged 40 to 50 with alopecia areata. Some clones in this sample may be carry-over from other donors' samples.

There are many counts of this clonotype. This chain joins TRBV25-1 and TRBJ1-6; D is uncertain. Trimming removed 4 bases from V and 8 bases from J, with 12 bases in between. The CDR3 is made up of 14 amino acids. Per the germline V gene, CDR1 is MGHDK and CDR2 is SYGVNS. CDR3 nucleotides: TGTGCCAGCAGTGCGGACGCTGCCCATTCACCCCTCCACTTT. Translating it yields CASSADAAHSPLHF. Based on the CDR3 plus reference TRBV25-1 and TRBJ1-6, the full variable domain is EADIYQTPRYLVIGTGKKITLECSQTMGHDKMYWYQQDPGMELHLIHYSYGVNSTEKGDLSSESTVSRIRTEHFPLTLESARPSHTSQYLCASSADAAHSPLHFGNGTRLTVT.

A few counts support this clonotype. This chain uses TRBV11-3 with TRBJ1-3; D is uncertain. The CDR3 sequence is 13 residues long. Trimming shortened V by 5 bases and J by 0 bases, and 5 bases separated the two germline ends. Germline values: CDR1 SGHNT, CDR2 YENEEA. DNA for the CDR3: TGTGCCAGCAGCCGGAGCTCTGGAAACACCATATATTTT. This encodes CASSRSSGNTIYF.

This clonotype has only a few counts. CDR3 protein: CASSPRGQGTYEQYF. The CDR3 coding sequence is TGTGCCAGCAGCCCCAGGGGACAGGGGACCTACGAGCAGTACTTC. The V gene is TRBV9, the J gene TRBJ2-7, with 10 bases fitting TRBD1. This CDR3 is built from 15 residues. V lost 4 bases to trimming and J lost 2 bases; unmatched junction nucleotides: 6. Germline V gene sequence: CDR1 SGDLS, CDR2 YYNGEE.

This clonotype was detected a few times. The chain links TRBV10-3 to TRBJ2-5, with TRBD1 identical over 7 bases. Germline loops: CDR1 ENHRY, CDR2 SYGVKD. The CDR3 runs 15 residues. Trimming took 4 bases from V and 2 from J; bases not matched to a gene: 7. In nucleotides, the CDR3 is TGTGCCATCAGTGGAAGAAGGGGGCCTCAAGAGACCCAGTACTTC. Translating it yields CAISGRRGPQETQYF.

The rearrangement joins TRBV7-2 to TRBJ2-1; 9 nucleotides align to TRBD2. The germline CDR1 and CDR2 sequences are SGHTA and FQGNSA. The CDR3 covers 16 residues. The J segment lost 0 bases and the V segment lost 8 bases, leaving 8 bases of the junction unmatched. CDR3 loop: CASSASGTPSYNEQFF. CDR3 DNA sequence: TGTGCCAGCTCGGCTAGCGGGACACCCTCCTACAATGAGCAGTTCTTC. The entire variable domain, with the rest obtained from reference TRBV7-2 and TRBJ2-1, is as follows: GAGVSQSPSNKVTEKGKDVELRCDPISGHTALYWYRQSLGQGLEFLIYFQGNSAPDKSGLPSDRFSAERTGGSVSTLTIQRTQQEDSAVYLCASSASGTPSYNEQFFGPGTRLTVL.

This clonotype was observed a few times. This chain links TRBV10-2 with TRBJ2-5; 8 positions agree with TRBD2. V gave up 0 bases and J gave up 7 bases; unmatched junction bases: 10. This CDR3 contains 16 residues. Germline-derived CDR1 and CDR2 are WSHSY and SAAADI. The CDR3 spells CASSESRSGGVGTQYF. The CDR3 region has the DNA TGCGCCAGCAGTGAGTCCAGGAGCGGGGGCGTCGGGACCCAGTACTTC.

This clonotype was seen ten or more times. The CDR3 DNA reads TGTGCCTGGAGTCAGGCTCCTGAAGCTTTCTTT. Translation: CAWSQAPEAFF. The chain is built from TRBV30 and TRBJ1-1; D is undetermined. CDR1 and CDR2 from the germline V gene are GTSNPN and SVGIG (reference sequence). The V end was cut by 2 bases, the J end by 6 bases, with 7 bases between. This CDR3 spans 11 amino acids. The full variable domain, in which reference TRBV30 and TRBJ1-1 provide the parts outside the CDR3, is SQTIHQWPATLVQPVGSPLSLECTVEGTSNPNLYWYRQAAGRGLQLLFYSVGIGQISSEVPQNLSASRPQDRQFILSSKKLLLSDSGFYLCAWSQAPEAFFGQGTRLTVV.

This clonotype has only a few counts. The rearrangement links TRBV10-2 to TRBJ2-2, with TRBD1 as a possible D gene (5 bases). V was pared by 0 bases and J by 6 bases, with 8 bases between. There are 14 residues in the CDR3. Germline CDR1 is WSHSY and CDR2 is SAAADI. In DNA, the CDR3 is TGCGCCAGCAGTGAGTCAAGGGGCGCCGGGGAGCTGTTTTTT. Translating gives CASSESRGAGELFF.

The V and J genes are TRBV2 and TRBJ1-5, with D possibly matching TRBD1 (6 bases). The CDR3 spans 13 residues. CDR1 is SNHLY and CDR2 is FYNNEI in the germline V gene. The germline V and J ends were trimmed by 7 bases and 5 bases, with 12 bases remaining between them. For the CDR3, the DNA is TGTGCCAGCAACACAGGGCGGTATCAGCCCCAGCATTTT. This codes for CASNTGRYQPQHF.

The gene calls are TRBV7-9 and TRBJ1-6; D remains unclear. Germline V CDR1 and CDR2: SEHNR, FQNEAQ (reference sequence). CDR3 length equals 13 residues. The V end was cut by 5 bases, the J end by 9 bases, with 11 bases between. CDR3 loop: CASSPYEGSPLHF. Written as DNA, the CDR3 is TGTGCCAGCAGCCCCTACGAAGGTTCACCCCTCCACTTT. The full variable domain, completed using reference TRBV7-9 and TRBJ1-6, is DTGVSQNPRHKITKRGQNVTFRCDPISEHNRLYWYRQTLGQGPEFLTYFQNEAQLEKSRLLSDRFSAERPKGSFSTLEIQRTEQGDSAMYLCASSPYEGSPLHFGNGTRLTVT.

The chain is built from TRBV7-2 and TRBJ2-7; D remains unclear. The CDR3 spans 14 residues. Trimming removed 5 bases from V and 3 bases from J, with 14 bases in between. CDR1 SGHTA and CDR2 FQGNSA come from the germline V gene. The chain's CDR3 is CASSRTQSRYEQYF. The CDR3 DNA reads as TGTGCCAGCAGCCGTACCCAAAGTCGCTACGAGCAGTACTTC. The variable domain in full, completed from reference TRBV7-2 and TRBJ2-7, reads GAGVSQSPSNKVTEKGKDVELRCDPISGHTALYWYRQSLGQGLEFLIYFQGNSAPDKSGLPSDRFSAERTGGSVSTLTIQRTQQEDSAVYLCASSRTQSRYEQYFGPGTRLTVT.

This chain connects TRBV12-3 or TRBV12-4 to TRBJ1-4; D call uncertain. The CDR3 length is 15 residues. Trimming took 5 bases from V and 0 from J, leaving 10 bases between them. This CDR3 is CASSPYSATNEKLFF. CDR3 DNA: TGTGCCAGCAGTCCATACAGTGCAACTAATGAAAAACTGTTTTTT.

This clonotype was observed at least ten times. The V gene is TRBV5-4, the J gene TRBJ2-3; TRBD2 matches 14 bases. The V gene's germline CDR1 is SGHNT and CDR2 YYREEE (reference sequence). This CDR3 is built from 15 residues. V was pared by 3 bases and J by 5 bases, with 2 bases of the junction left unmatched. The CDR3: CASSWGLAGEDTQYF. The DNA for the CDR3 is TGTGCCAGCAGCTGGGGACTAGCGGGAGAAGATACGCAGTATTTT.

This clonotype has a handful of counts. This chain links TRBV6-1 with TRBJ2-3; D might be TRBD2 (6 bases). V gave up 7 bases and J gave up 5 bases, with 16 bases separating them. CDR3 size: 14 residues. CDR1 is MNHNS and CDR2 is SASEGT in the germline V gene. CDR3 loop: CASTPLMTRDTQYF. The CDR3 DNA reads as TGTGCCAGCACCCCATTGATGACTAGAGATACGCAGTATTTT.

The J gene is TRBJ2-7, the V gene TRBV29-1; possibly TRBD1 or TRBD2 for D (5 bases each). CDR1 and CDR2 (germline): SQVTM, ANQGSEA. The CDR3 runs to 13 residues. Trimming removed 0 bases at V and 5 bases at J, with 11 bases between. In DNA form, the CDR3 reads TGCAGCGTTGAAGATGGGGGAAGGAACGAGCAGTACTTC. It encodes CSVEDGGRNEQYF.

This clonotype has a handful of counts. J is TRBJ2-7 and V is TRBV7-6, with D maybe TRBD2 (6 bases). The CDR3 totals 14 residues. V lost 5 bases and J lost 4, with 15 bases in between. Germline CDR1 reads SGHVS; CDR2 reads FNYEAQ. The CDR3 loop is CASSPSWGVYEQYF. The CDR3 nucleotides are TGTGCCAGCAGCCCCTCGTGGGGGGTTTACGAGCAGTACTTC.

This chain uses TRBV20-1 with TRBJ2-7; 7 nucleotides match TRBD2. Losses at the gene ends were 0 bases for V and 5 bases for J; bases not matched to a gene: 10. This CDR3 is built from 15 residues. CDR1 and CDR2 (germline): DFQATT, SNEGSKA (reference sequence). CDR3 sequence reads: CSARDIGLGGDEQYF. In nucleotides, the CDR3 is TGCAGTGCTAGAGATATAGGACTAGGAGGAGACGAGCAGTACTTC.

In its sample, this clonotype was seen a few times. This chain uses TRBV25-1 with TRBJ1-2; no clear D gene. The V gene lost 5 bases and the J gene lost 2 bases, with 12 bases spanning the gap. This CDR3 contains 14 residues. Per germline, CDR1 MGHDK and CDR2 SYGVNS. CDR3 sequence: CASSPPGRNYGYTF. As DNA, the CDR3 is TGTGCCAGCAGTCCCCCGGGCAGAAACTATGGCTACACCTTC.

The V call is TRBV20-1, the J call TRBJ2-7; TRBD1 matches 11 bases. Trimming at V came to 5 bases and at J to 7 bases, leaving 10 bases not matched to a gene. CDR3 length: 14 amino acids. From germline, CDR1 is DFQATT and CDR2 SNEGSKA (reference sequence). The CDR3 protein is CSAFPGTGGIEQYF. The CDR3 DNA follows: TGCAGTGCTTTTCCCGGGACAGGGGGAATTGAGCAGTACTTC.

This clonotype turned up a few times. V usage is TRBV5-1 and J usage is TRBJ2-3; TRBD2 aligns across 10 bases. The CDR3 is made up of 17 amino acids. V was pared by 0 bases and J by 0 bases, with 4 bases of the junction left unmatched. Per the germline V gene, CDR1 is SGHRS and CDR2 is YFSETQ. The CDR3 region has the DNA TGCGCCAGCAGCTTGGCCCTGACTAGCGGGAGCACAGATACGCAGTATTTT. This encodes CASSLALTSGSTDTQYF.

The J gene is TRBJ2-3, the V gene TRBV7-2; TRBD1 matches 7 bases. V trimming: 4 bases; J trimming: 2 bases; junction bases outside the gene matches: 3. Germline assignment: CDR1 SGHTA and CDR2 FQGNSA. The CDR3 runs 14 residues. CDR3 coding DNA: TGTGCCAGCAGCTACAGGGGAACCACAGATACGCAGTATTTT. This translates into CASSYRGTTDTQYF.

This chain connects TRBV29-1 to TRBJ1-2; D possibly corresponds to TRBD1 (5 bases). The CDR3 totals 12 residues. Germline values: CDR1 SQVTM, CDR2 ANQGSEA. The V end lost 3 bases, the J end lost 7 bases, and 12 bases lay between the germline ends. CDR3: CSVEAREAGYTF. The CDR3 DNA is TGCAGCGTTGAGGCCAGGGAGGCTGGCTACACCTTC.

In this sample, this clonotype turned up many times. The chain uses TRBV2 and TRBJ2-1; no reliable D call. CDR3 length equals 11 residues. The germline CDR1 and CDR2 sequences are SNHLY and FYNNEI. V dropped 9 bases and J dropped 10 bases, with 13 bases sitting between them. For the CDR3, the DNA is TGTGCCAGACACGTAGGCGGCGAGCAGTTCTTC. Protein product: CARHVGGEQFF. The full variable domain, in which reference TRBV2 and TRBJ2-1 provide the parts outside the CDR3, is EPEVTQTPSHQVTQMGQEVILRCVPISNHLYFYWYRQILGQKVEFLVSFYNNEISEKSEIFDDQFSVERPDGSNFTLKIRSTKLEDSAMYFCARHVGGEQFFGPGTRLTVL.

This clonotype was recorded many times. Here the CDR3 reads CASSSQGVATEAFF. Written as DNA, the CDR3 is TGTGCCAGCAGTTCGCAGGGCGTAGCGACTGAAGCTTTCTTT. The chain recombines TRBV6-2 or TRBV6-3 with TRBJ1-1; D is perhaps TRBD1 (5 bases). Germline lookup yields CDR1 MNHEY and CDR2 SVGEGT. This CDR3 region has 14 residues. Trimming removed 4 bases at V and 5 bases at J, with 14 bases between.

The table lists this clonotype with many counts. The chain is built from TRBV4-2 and TRBJ1-6, with 8 bases identical to TRBD1. V shed 1 base, J shed 8 bases, and the junction held 7 bases outside the gene matches. Germline V lookup: CDR1 LGHNA, CDR2 YNFKEQ. The CDR3 runs 16 residues. The CDR3 DNA reads as TGTGCCAGCAGCCAAGTAGGCAGGGGGCTGGATTCACCCCTCCACTTT. It translates to CASSQVGRGLDSPLHF.

Ten or more counts support this clonotype. The chain couples TRBV9 to TRBJ1-2; D possibly corresponds to TRBD1 (5 bases). This CDR3 region has 15 residues. Germline-derived CDR1 and CDR2 are SGDLS and YYNGEE. V was trimmed by 4 bases and J by 4 bases, leaving 17 bases between them. The CDR3 coding sequence is TGTGCCAGCAGCCTCCGTGTCGGGGGACGCTATGGCTACACCTTC. Translated: CASSLRVGGRYGYTF.